The rows below give T cell receptor beta chains drawn from one sample of a study of Graves' ophthalmopathy and Graves' hyperthyroidism. TCRdb re-analysed the multiplex PCR reads in MiXCR, keeping a single row per CDR3 protein. The repertoire has 740,000 or so distinct CDR3 sequences, 40% of them found once; the top ten carry 44%. The specimen was peripheral blood. The receptors originated from an adult man with Graves' ophthalmopathy. Each CDR3 is given with its conserved first and last residue. Each record gives: D gene, J gene, V gene, clone size, CDR3 protein, CDR3 DNA. The D gene is left open where the match is weak. Size values are once, few and many counts, or a class for expanded clones, and some rows have none.

D gene: NA
J gene: TRBJ1-1
V gene: TRBV25-1
clone size: many
CDR3 protein: CASSGQALSGLEAFF
CDR3 DNA: TGTGCCAGCAGTGGACAGGCATTGAGTGGGCTTGAAGCTTTCTTT

D gene: NA
J gene: TRBJ2-2
V gene: TRBV6-4
clone size: NA
CDR3 protein: CASSDSANTGELFF
CDR3 DNA: TGTGCCAGCAGTGATTCGGCGAACACCGGGGAGCTGTTTTTT

D gene: NA
J gene: TRBJ2-7
V gene: TRBV7-2
clone size: NA
CDR3 protein: CASSYGGSRGSYEQYF
CDR3 DNA: TGTGCCAGCAGCTATGGGGGAAGTAGGGGCTCCTACGAGCAGTACTTC

D gene: NA
J gene: TRBJ1-2
V gene: TRBV14
clone size: few
CDR3 protein: CASSQDGADYGYTF
CDR3 DNA: TGTGCCAGCAGCCAAGATGGGGCCGACTATGGCTACACCTTC

D gene: TRBD1
J gene: TRBJ1-2
V gene: TRBV25-1
clone size: once
CDR3 protein: CASSDLGTGQGYTF
CDR3 DNA: TGTGCCAGCAGTGATCTAGGGACAGGGCAAGGCTACACCTTC

D gene: NA
J gene: TRBJ2-6
V gene: TRBV4-1
clone size: few
CDR3 protein: CASSQGRVAGANVLTF
CDR3 DNA: TGCGCCAGCAGCCAGGGCAGGGTTGCTGGGGCCAACGTCCTGACTTTC

D gene: NA
J gene: TRBJ2-7
V gene: TRBV7-2
clone size: NA
CDR3 protein: CASSSSPTYDEQYF
CDR3 DNA: TGTGCCAGCAGTTCAAGCCCGACCTACGACGAGCAGTACTTC

D gene: TRBD1
J gene: TRBJ2-7
V gene: TRBV24-1
clone size: NA
CDR3 protein: CATSEGGQGRHEQYF
CDR3 DNA: TGTGCCACCAGTGAGGGGGGACAGGGTAGACACGAGCAGTACTTC

D gene: NA
J gene: TRBJ1-5
V gene: TRBV20-1
clone size: NA
CDR3 protein: CSAREDTMYSNQPQHF
CDR3 DNA: TGCAGTGCCAGAGAGGACACCATGTATAGCAATCAGCCCCAGCATTTT

D gene: TRBD2
J gene: TRBJ2-7
V gene: TRBV24-1
clone size: NA
CDR3 protein: CATVPGLAGGGYEQYF
CDR3 DNA: TGTGCCACCGTCCCCGGACTAGCGGGAGGCGGGTACGAGCAGTACTTC

D gene: TRBD1
J gene: TRBJ2-7
V gene: TRBV10-3
clone size: NA
CDR3 protein: CASSLPGTGVHEQYF
CDR3 DNA: TGTGCCAGCAGTTTGCCGGGGACAGGGGTCCACGAGCAGTACTTC

D gene: NA
J gene: TRBJ1-5
V gene: TRBV4-1
clone size: NA
CDR3 protein: CASSHTRGQGSNQPQHF
CDR3 DNA: TGCGCCAGCAGCCACACCCGGGGGCAAGGGAGCAATCAGCCCCAGCATTTT

D gene: NA
J gene: TRBJ1-2
V gene: TRBV3-1
clone size: NA
CDR3 protein: CASSRGQRGGYTF
CDR3 DNA: TGTGCCAGCAGTCGCGGACAGCGGGGTGGCTACACCTTC

D gene: NA
J gene: TRBJ1-4
V gene: TRBV7-9
clone size: NA
CDR3 protein: CASSRGQLNEKLFF
CDR3 DNA: TGTGCCAGCAGCCGCGGACAGTTAAATGAAAAACTGTTTTTT

D gene: NA
J gene: TRBJ2-7
V gene: TRBV20-1
clone size: many
CDR3 protein: CSARWQKPYEQYF
CDR3 DNA: TGCAGTGCTAGGTGGCAGAAACCCTACGAGCAGTACTTC

D gene: TRBD2
J gene: TRBJ2-3
V gene: TRBV20-1
clone size: NA
CDR3 protein: CSARPLAGVTDTQYF
CDR3 DNA: TGCAGTGCTAGACCGTTGGCGGGAGTCACAGATACGCAGTATTTT

D gene: TRBD1
J gene: TRBJ1-5
V gene: TRBV19
clone size: few
CDR3 protein: CAAKEGGAGQPQHF
CDR3 DNA: TGTGCCGCTAAGGAAGGGGGCGCGGGTCAGCCCCAGCATTTT

D gene: TRBD1
J gene: TRBJ1-3
V gene: TRBV20-1
clone size: few
CDR3 protein: CSAPGGSGNTIYF
CDR3 DNA: TGCAGTGCTCCAGGGGGCTCTGGAAACACCATATATTTT

D gene: TRBD1
J gene: TRBJ1-4
V gene: TRBV2
clone size: NA
CDR3 protein: CASSEGGGQGVLLFF
CDR3 DNA: TGTGCCAGCAGTGAAGGTGGGGGACAGGGGGTGCTTCTGTTTTTT

D gene: NA
J gene: TRBJ2-5
V gene: TRBV6-6
clone size: NA
CDR3 protein: CASRYLGGETQYF
CDR3 DNA: TGTGCCAGCAGATATCTCGGAGGGGAGACCCAGTACTTC

D gene: TRBD1
J gene: TRBJ1-2
V gene: TRBV2
clone size: NA
CDR3 protein: CASVGTANYGYTF
CDR3 DNA: TGTGCCAGCGTAGGGACAGCTAACTATGGCTACACCTTC

D gene: TRBD2
J gene: TRBJ2-6
V gene: TRBV7-9
clone size: once
CDR3 protein: CASSLFTPSGAAPGANVLTF
CDR3 DNA: TGTGCCAGCAGCTTATTCACGCCTAGCGGGGCCGCCCCTGGGGCCAACGTCCTGACTTTC

D gene: NA
J gene: TRBJ1-3
V gene: TRBV2
clone size: many
CDR3 protein: CASSAAVLSSGNTIYF
CDR3 DNA: TGTGCCAGCAGTGCAGCGGTACTGAGCTCTGGAAACACCATATATTTT